The 2 T cell receptor beta chains given below trace back to one sample, sequenced in a study of T-cell reconstitution after alpha-beta-depleted transplantation in children. Unique molecular identifiers were incorporated into the prepared TCRbeta library. TCRdb used MiXCR to reprocess the PCR reads, holding one entry per CDR3 protein. Of 550,000 to 600,000 distinct CDR3 sequences listed, approximately 22% are singletons. The material sequenced was PBMCs, mostly from graft donor cells, taken 360 days after TCRalphabeta/CD19-depleted stem cell transplant. These receptor sequences come from a boy younger than two who had a stem cell transplant for acute myeloid leukemia, so the T cells may come from the graft donor.

The CDR3 loop reads CSAGTGGLLVYEQYF. CDR3 in DNA: TGCAGTGCCGGGACAGGAGGCCTCCTTGTCTACGAGCAGTACTTC. The chain couples TRBV20-1 to TRBJ2-7, with TRBD1 matching over 8 bases. V dropped 6 bases and J dropped 3; count of bases not matched to a gene: 13. The germline V gene encodes CDR1 DFQATT and CDR2 SNEGSKA (reference sequence). This CDR3 is 15 amino acids long.

The chain employs TRBV4-2 and TRBJ2-2; D not resolved. Germline V gene data show CDR1 as LGHNA and CDR2 as YNFKEQ. V lost 0 bases and J 5 bases, leaving 13 bases between the germline ends. The CDR3 spans 16 residues. The CDR3 region is CASSQDKVGLTGELFF. The CDR3 DNA reads TGTGCCAGCAGCCAAGATAAGGTGGGATTGACCGGGGAGCTGTTTTTT.